This T cell receptor (beta chain) derives from a study of blood T cell repertoires in COVID-19. Study in general: Italy, Spain and the United States were the sources of the convalescent and acute COVID-19 samples.

CDR1 MDHEN and CDR2 SYDVKM come from the germline V gene. The V and J ends lost 6 bases and 8 bases, in that order; junction bases with no gene match: 7. CDR3 length equals 13 residues. Produced via immunoSEQ multiplex PCR; TCRdb's table is partial and in-frame only. The table includes just over 150,000 clones, about 90% detected once. Patients from Seattle were sampled longitudinally, starting during active infection. V and J are TRBV28 and TRBJ1-2; 9 bases are shared with TRBD1. This clonotype originated in a man younger than 45 with COVID-19, enrolled during active disease. The sequenced material came from peripheral blood. The CDR3 DNA reads TGTGCCAGCAGCAACAGGGGGCCGAAAGGCTACACCTTC. Amino acids: CASSNRGPKGYTF.